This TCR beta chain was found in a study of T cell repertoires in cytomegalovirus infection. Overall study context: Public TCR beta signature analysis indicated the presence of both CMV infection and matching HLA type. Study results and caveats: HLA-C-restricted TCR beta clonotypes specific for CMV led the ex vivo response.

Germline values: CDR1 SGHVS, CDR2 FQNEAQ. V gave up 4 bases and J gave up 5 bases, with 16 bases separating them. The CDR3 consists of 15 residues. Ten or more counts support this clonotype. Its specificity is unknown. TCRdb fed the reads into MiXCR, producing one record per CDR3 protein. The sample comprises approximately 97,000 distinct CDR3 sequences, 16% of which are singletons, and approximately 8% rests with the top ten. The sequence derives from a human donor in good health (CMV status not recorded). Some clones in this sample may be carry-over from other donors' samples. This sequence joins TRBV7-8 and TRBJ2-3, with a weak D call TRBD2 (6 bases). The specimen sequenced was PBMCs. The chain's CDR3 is CASSSPRGLVDTQYF. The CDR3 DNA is TGTGCCAGCAGCTCCCCCCGGGGGTTGGTAGATACGCAGTATTTT. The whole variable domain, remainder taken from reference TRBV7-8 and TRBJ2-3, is GAGVSQSPRYKVAKRGQDVALRCDPISGHVSLFWYQQALGQGPEFLTYFQNEAQLDKSGLPSDRFFAERPEGSVSTLKIQRTQQEDSAVYLCASSSPRGLVDTQYFGPGTRLTVL.